The 20 T cell receptor beta chains below all came from one sample that was sequenced in a study of T cells in Graves' hyperthyroidism and ophthalmopathy (dated by TCRdb to between 2018 and 2021). Libraries were prepared through multiplex PCR. TCRdb records Illumina HiSeq 2000 as the sequencer. Amplification of TCR beta CDR3 regions was carried out from RNA transcripts. A first-round RT-PCR of the TCR CDR3 used the HTBI primer set with the Qiagen OneStep RT-PCR kit. TCRdb passed the public sequencing reads through fastp at Q25 and MiXCR, retaining productive beta sequences. Every entry covers one CDR3 protein and lists the most common genes and DNA from its rows. The table for this sample lists roughly 700,000 distinct CDR3 sequences; 15% to 20% of them were counted only once. 15% to 18% of the sample is in the top ten clones. Sequencing used blood. Source of these receptors: a man over 45 with Graves' hyperthyroidism.

This clonotype occurred many times. This chain joins TRBV5-1 and TRBJ2-1; tentatively, D is TRBD1 (6 bases). V gave up 4 bases and J gave up 2 bases, with 10 bases separating them. The CDR3 extends over 14 amino acids. CDR1 is SGHRS, CDR2 YFSETQ, per germline. CDR3 coding DNA: TGCGCCAGCAGCCAAGGACAGACCTACAATGAGCAGTTCTTC. Its protein is CASSQGQTYNEQFF. The entire variable domain, with the rest obtained from reference TRBV5-1 and TRBJ2-1, is as follows: KAGVTQTPRYLIKTRGQQVTLSCSPISGHRSVSWYQQTPGQGLQFLFEYFSETQRNKGNFPGRFSGRQFSNSRSEMNVSTLELGDSALYLCASSQGQTYNEQFFGPGTRLTVL.

This clonotype was seen at least ten times. CDR3 sequence reads: CASSFVQGNSPLHF. CDR3 DNA sequence: TGTGCCAGCAGTTTTGTACAGGGTAATTCACCCCTCCACTTT. The V call is TRBV28, the J call TRBJ1-6, with D maybe TRBD1 (6 bases). The V gene's germline CDR1 is MDHEN and CDR2 SYDVKM. This CDR3 is 14 amino acids long. V lost 3 bases and J lost 6, with 9 bases in between.

This clonotype was observed a few times. The chain links TRBV9 to TRBJ2-7; D perhaps matches TRBD2 (6 bases). The germline V gene encodes CDR1 SGDLS and CDR2 YYNGEE. The CDR3 is made up of 14 amino acids. With 0 bases removed from V and 3 bases from J, the gap between germline ends came to 10 bases. CDR3 amino acids: CASSVEIGGYEQYF. The CDR3 DNA reads as TGTGCCAGCAGCGTAGAAATCGGGGGCTACGAGCAGTACTTC.

This clonotype was recorded only once. A junction end diverges from the germline sequence, so it may reflect a read error. The chain is built from TRBV20-1 and TRBJ2-1, with TRBD2 identical over 7 bases. The CDR3 has 14 residues. Germline loops: CDR1 DFQATT, CDR2 SNEGSKA (reference sequence). CDR3 sequence: CSASRSGPYNEQSF. The CDR3 bases are TGCAGTGCTAGTCGTAGCGGGCCATACAATGAGCAGTCCTTC.

Points on this clonotype: The junction departs from the called germline gene at one end, perhaps through a read error. The rearrangement links TRBV9 to TRBJ2-1; D assignment may be TRBD1 or TRBD2 (5 bases each). The CDR3 has 15 amino acids. Per germline, CDR1 SGDLS and CDR2 YYNGEE. CDR3 residues: CASSVVPGPYSEQFF. CDR3 coding DNA: TGTGCCAGCAGCGTAGTACCGGGACCTTACAGTGAGCAGTTCTTC.

In this sample, this clonotype turned up many times. The rearrangement links TRBV6-2 or TRBV6-3 to TRBJ1-1; D is unresolved. In germline, CDR1 is MNHEY, CDR2 SVGEGT. The germline V and J ends were trimmed by 2 bases and 10 bases, with 20 bases remaining between them. The CDR3 contains 15 residues. CDR3 DNA: TGTGCCAGCAGTTACGGGCCGAATGGGCAGATTGCAGCTTTCTTT. Encoded protein: CASSYGPNGQIAAFF.

This chain uses TRBV9 with TRBJ2-3; weak D call: TRBD2 (6 bases). Germline V CDR1 and CDR2: SGDLS, YYNGEE. Trimming left V 2 bases short and J 5 bases short, with 15 bases between. This CDR3 comprises 15 residues. For the CDR3, the DNA is TGTGCCAGCAGCGTCGGGGGAGCGTCACAAGATACGCAGTATTTT. As protein: CASSVGGASQDTQYF.

This chain links TRBV19 with TRBJ2-1, with TRBD1 as a possible D gene (6 bases). The germline V and J ends were trimmed by 11 bases and 9 bases, with 14 bases remaining between them. The V gene's germline CDR1 is LNHDA and CDR2 SQIVND (reference sequence). The CDR3 length is 11 residues. The CDR3: CAVNRAGEQFF. The CDR3 DNA reads as TGTGCCGTAAACAGGGCCGGTGAGCAGTTCTTC.

This clonotype was found a few times. The V gene is TRBV7-8, the J gene TRBJ1-4, with D uncertain. The germline V gene encodes CDR1 SGHVS and CDR2 FQNEAQ. The germline V and J ends were trimmed by 1 base and 10 bases, with 7 bases remaining between them. This CDR3 has 12 amino acids. CDR3 amino acids: CASSLGSGKLFF. DNA of the CDR3: TGTGCCAGCAGCTTAGGGAGTGGAAAACTGTTTTTT.

This clonotype was counted only a few times. DNA of the CDR3: TGTGCCAGCTCACCCCCCGGAGCCTACGAGCAGTACTTC. Its protein is CASSPPGAYEQYF. This chain connects TRBV18 to TRBJ2-7, with D unresolved. The CDR3 covers 13 residues. From germline, CDR1 is KGHSH and CDR2 LQKENI. Trimming took 3 bases from V and 2 from J, leaving 8 bases between them. The whole variable domain, filled in from reference TRBV18 and TRBJ2-7, reads NAGVMQNPRHLVRRRGQEARLRCSPMKGHSHVYWYRQLPEEGLKFMVYLQKENIIDESGMPKERFSAEFPKEGPSILRIQQVVRGDSAAYFCASSPPGAYEQYFGPGTRLTVT.

This clonotype was observed at least ten times. The rearrangement uses TRBV5-1 and TRBJ1-6; possible D gene TRBD1, 5 bases. V lost 0 bases and J lost 9, with 13 bases in between. From germline, CDR1 is SGHRS and CDR2 YFSETQ. This CDR3 spans 15 amino acids. The CDR3, as DNA: TGCGCCAGCAGCTTGGCGGGGGAGGCAGGTTCACCCCTCCACTTT. Translating gives CASSLAGEAGSPLHF. The full variable domain, completed using reference TRBV5-1 and TRBJ1-6, is KAGVTQTPRYLIKTRGQQVTLSCSPISGHRSVSWYQQTPGQGLQFLFEYFSETQRNKGNFPGRFSGRQFSNSRSEMNVSTLELGDSALYLCASSLAGEAGSPLHFGNGTRLTVT.

The rearrangement uses TRBV29-1 and TRBJ2-5; 9 bases fit TRBD2. V shed 3 bases, J shed 5 bases, and the junction held 7 bases outside the gene matches. This CDR3 is 14 amino acids long. Germline values: CDR1 SQVTM, CDR2 ANQGSEA. The CDR3 sequence: CSVDPGTSIETQYF. In nucleotides, the CDR3 is TGCAGCGTTGACCCCGGGACTAGCATCGAGACCCAGTACTTC.

This clonotype was picked up many times. The chain employs TRBV27 and TRBJ2-5; no clear D gene. Between the trimmed V and J ends, which lost 8 bases and 4 bases, there was a span of 11 bases. CDR1 is MNHEY, CDR2 SMNVEV, per germline (reference sequence). The CDR3 is made up of 12 amino acids. CDR3 nucleotides: TGTGCCAGCGCGACTTCCCGAGAGACCCAGTACTTC. Amino acids: CASATSRETQYF.

The sample holds many counts of this clonotype. This chain links TRBV28 with TRBJ2-3; TRBD2 matches 8 bases. This CDR3 is built from 16 residues. Germline CDR1 is MDHEN and CDR2 is SYDVKM. V shed 3 bases and J 1 base; nucleotides not matched to a gene: 6. The CDR3 DNA is TGTGCCAGCAGTTTCCCAGTAGCGGGGCGCACAGATACGCAGTATTTT. Protein: CASSFPVAGRTDTQYF.

This clonotype was detected ten times or more. The J gene is TRBJ1-3, the V gene TRBV11-2, with D hard to call. Germline-derived CDR1 and CDR2 are SGHAT and FQNNGV. The CDR3 sequence is 12 residues long. V shed 8 bases and J shed 2 bases, with 7 bases lying between them. The CDR3 region has the DNA TGTGCCAGCCAAGGAACTGGAAACACCATATATTTT. This gives the protein CASQGTGNTIYF.

The chain has TRBV12-3 or TRBV12-4 and TRBJ2-3; weak D call: TRBD1 (6 bases). V lost 6 bases, J lost 0 bases, and 13 bases lay in between. The CDR3 length is 15 residues. The CDR3 DNA reads TGTGCCAGCAGAGGTACAGGGAAAAGCACAGATACGCAGTATTTT. Translation gives CASRGTGKSTDTQYF.

V gene TRBV7-8 combines with J gene TRBJ1-5, with D possibly TRBD1 on 5 matching bases. CDR1 and CDR2 from the germline V gene are SGHVS and FQNEAQ. Between the trimmed V and J ends, which lost 0 bases and 5 bases, there was a span of 17 bases. This CDR3 contains 17 residues. CDR3 sequence: CASSLAGRRAGDQPQHF. DNA for the CDR3: TGTGCCAGCAGCTTAGCAGGTAGACGAGCGGGGGATCAGCCCCAGCATTTT.

V and J are TRBV19 and TRBJ2-6; D call uncertain. Germline lookup yields CDR1 LNHDA and CDR2 SQIVND (reference sequence). The length of the CDR3 is 17 residues. Trimming cost V 0 bases and J 3 bases, with 12 bases left between them. CDR3 nucleotide sequence: TGTGCCAGTAGTATAGATGGCAGGCTCCTTGGGGCCAACGTCCTGACTTTC. As protein: CASSIDGRLLGANVLTF. Drawing the rest from reference TRBV19 and TRBJ2-6, the complete variable domain is DGGITQSPKYLFRKEGQNVTLSCEQNLNHDAMYWYRQDPGQGLRLIYYSQIVNDFQKGDIAEGYSVSREKKESFPLTVTSAQKNPTAFYLCASSIDGRLLGANVLTFGAGSRLTVL.

This clonotype was counted at least ten times. The rearrangement joins TRBV2 to TRBJ2-2, with 9 nucleotides matching TRBD2. The length of the CDR3 is 14 residues. Germline V gene data show CDR1 as SNHLY and CDR2 as FYNNEI. The ends lost 9 bases at V and 1 base at J; junction bases unmatched: 3. As DNA, the CDR3 is TGTGCCAGGGAGACTAGCGGGAACACCGGGGAGCTGTTTTTT. It encodes CARETSGNTGELFF.

Points on this clonotype: It may be a read error: a sequence one base away is much more abundant. The rearrangement joins TRBV18 to TRBJ2-7, with TRBD1 identical over 9 bases. The J call is uncertain, as TRBJ2-1 better fits the DNA end. The CDR3 sequence is 14 residues long. CDR1 is KGHSH and CDR2 is LQKENI in the germline V gene. The CDR3 nucleotides are TGTGCCAGCTCACCTGAACAGGGGGCCTACGAGCAGTTCTTC. Translating it yields CASSPEQGAYEQFF.